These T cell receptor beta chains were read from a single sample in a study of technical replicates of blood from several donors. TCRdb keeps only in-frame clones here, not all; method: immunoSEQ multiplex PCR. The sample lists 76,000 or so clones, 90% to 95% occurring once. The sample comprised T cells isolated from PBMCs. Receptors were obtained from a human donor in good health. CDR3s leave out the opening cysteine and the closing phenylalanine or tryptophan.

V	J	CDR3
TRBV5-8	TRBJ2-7	ASSSRLAGSYEQY
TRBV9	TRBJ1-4	ASSVGGRGNEKLF
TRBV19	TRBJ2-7	ASSTGVAYEQY
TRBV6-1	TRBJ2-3	ASMRSDTDTQY
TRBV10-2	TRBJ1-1	ASSDQGWDTEAF
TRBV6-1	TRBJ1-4	ASSEDFGEKLF
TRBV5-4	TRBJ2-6	ASSQGQERSGANVLT
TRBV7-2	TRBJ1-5	ASSLIRDQPQH
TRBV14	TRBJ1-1	ASSQEYVVRLRGNTEAF
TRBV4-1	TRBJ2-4	ASSQPVRTGLAKNIQY
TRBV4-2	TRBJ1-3	ASSPDLTGGRRTIY
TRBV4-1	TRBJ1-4	ASSPRADEKLF
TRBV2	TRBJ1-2	ASRVTGDYGYT
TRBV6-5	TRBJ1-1	ASSQARQGNTEAF
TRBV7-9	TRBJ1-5	ASSPGSNQPQH
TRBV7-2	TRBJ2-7	ASSHGQGWDDEQY
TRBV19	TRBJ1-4	ASSNSGANEKLF
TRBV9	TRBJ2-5	ASSGRGETQY
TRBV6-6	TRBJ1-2	ASSRTGRNYGYT
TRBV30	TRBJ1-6	AWSRTGGKSYNSPLH
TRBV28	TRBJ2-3	ASSLGAGGDTQY
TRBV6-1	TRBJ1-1	ASSPGQGRNTEAF
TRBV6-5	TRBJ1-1	ASSYSNRGTTEAF
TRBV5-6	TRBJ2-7	ASSLLGQIYEQY
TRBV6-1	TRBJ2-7	ASSGDRAYEQY
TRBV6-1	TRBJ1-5	ASSGLDRSSNQPQH
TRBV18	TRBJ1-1	ASSPMDRGRNTEAF
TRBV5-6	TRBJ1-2	ASSLPGVEYGYT
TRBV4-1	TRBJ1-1	ASSPRSGNTEAF
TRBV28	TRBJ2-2	ASSLVGQGLGGELF
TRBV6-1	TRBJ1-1	ASSEWAASSAEAF
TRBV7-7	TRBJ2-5	ASSLLLGAGETQY
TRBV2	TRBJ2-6	ASRESGANVLT
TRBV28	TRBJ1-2	ASSLSETSYGYT
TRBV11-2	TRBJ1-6	ASSLRGQGYSPLH
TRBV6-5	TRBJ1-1	ASIGSGMTEAF
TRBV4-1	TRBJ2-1	ASSQRLLNGLARGNEQF
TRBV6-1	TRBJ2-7	AILQGYEQY